Sequencing of this TCR beta chain was carried out in a study of PD-L1 blockade in urothelial cancer. Study at large: Anywhere from 0 to 3 prior chemotherapy regimens had been received by patients. T cells were recovered from blood samples at a median of approximately 150,000.

The table lists this clone with a count of one. Spiking each PCR with synthetic TCR analog templates was performed. Clones were read by immunoSEQ multiplex PCR, and TCRdb kept only the in-frame ones, dropping some. The sample holds fewer than 45,000 clones, around 80% seen once. CDR3 length equals 15 residues. Trimming stripped 0 bases from V and 3 bases from J, with 12 bases between. The germline V gene encodes CDR1 GTSNPN and CDR2 SVGIG (reference sequence). The chain recombines TRBV30 with TRBJ1-3; D ambiguous. The starting material was PBMCs, obtained around atezolizumab (anti-PD-L1) treatment. The clonotype was recovered from a man aged 65-85 years with urothelial cancer. CDR3 loop: CAWSVSGSGGNTIYF. The CDR3 DNA sequence: TGTGCCTGGAGTGTATCCGGTAGCGGTGGAAACACCATATATTTT.